The rows below give T cell receptor beta chains drawn from one sample of a study of shared clonotypes between healthy human individuals. Using immunoSEQ multiplex PCR, the repertoire was profiled, and TCRdb retains in-frame clones only, with some absent. Here the sample spans 500,000 to 650,000 clones, roughly 79% being singletons. The material sequenced was PBMCs. The receptors here all came from a woman in her thirties or forties in good health. Some clones in this sample may be carry-over from other donors' samples. Both conserved end residues are part of each CDR3. The D gene is left open where the match is weak. Clone size is stated in some rows and not others, as once, few, many or a class when expanded.

j_gene	d_gene	abundance	v_gene	CDR3nt	CDR3aa
TRBJ2-3	TRBD1	NA	TRBV6-9	TGTGCCAGCAGATTGGACAGGGGGCGCGCAGATACGCAGTATTTT	CASRLDRGRADTQYF
TRBJ1-3	NA	NA	TRBV5-1	TGCGCCAGCAGCTCAACTCCCGGGAGTCCCGGAAACACCATATATTTT	CASSSTPGSPGNTIYF
TRBJ2-6	TRBD1	NA	TRBV29-1	TGCAGCGTGGGACAGGGTCGAGGTTCTGGGGCCAACGTCCTGACTTTC	CSVGQGRGSGANVLTF
TRBJ2-1	NA	NA	TRBV28	TGTGCCAGTAAACCGGGACAACTATACAATGAGCAGTTCTTC	CASKPGQLYNEQFF
TRBJ2-4	NA	NA	TRBV19	TGTGCCAGTAGTGGTGGTTTTCCGAACATTCAGTACTTC	CASSGGFPNIQYF
TRBJ2-7	TRBD1	NA	TRBV29-1	TGCAGCGTGACAGGGGTTCTTTTCTACGAGCAGTACTTC	CSVTGVLFYEQYF
TRBJ1-2	NA	NA	TRBV18	TGTGCCAGCTCATCGAACAGGGATAACTATGGCTACACCTTC	CASSSNRDNYGYTF
TRBJ2-5	TRBD2	NA	TRBV25-1	TGTGCCAGCAGTGAAACTAGCGGGAGGATCCAAGAGACCCAGTACTTC	CASSETSGRIQETQYF
TRBJ2-2	NA	NA	TRBV9	TGTGCCAGCAGCGTAGGAGGGTCGAACACCGGGGAGCTGTTTTTT	CASSVGGSNTGELFF
TRBJ1-5	TRBD1	NA	TRBV28	TGTGCCAGCAGTTCACTAGCTTGGGACAGGGAACTATATAGCAATCAGCCCCAGCATTTT	CASSSLAWDRELYSNQPQHF
TRBJ2-7	NA	NA	TRBV4-3	TGCGCCAGCAGCCAAGATCTCGAGGAGTTCGGGCAGTACTTC	CASSQDLEEFGQYF
TRBJ1-5	TRBD1	NA	TRBV6-6	TGTGCCAGCAGTCTCGACAGGGGGCCCAATCAGCCCCAGCATTTT	CASSLDRGPNQPQHF
TRBJ1-2	TRBD1	NA	TRBV27	TGTGCCAGCAGTCTTAGGACAGGGTGGGACTATGGCTACACCTTC	CASSLRTGWDYGYTF
TRBJ2-7	NA	NA	TRBV5-1	TGCGCCAGCAGCTTGGGCCCCCGACGGGAGCAGTACTTC	CASSLGPRREQYF
TRBJ2-1	NA	NA	TRBV27	TGTGCCAGCAGACTGGGACTGTACAATGAGCAGTTCTTC	CASRLGLYNEQFF
TRBJ2-7	NA	NA	TRBV27	TGTGCCAGCAGTTTTAACCCCTACGAGCAGTACTTC	CASSFNPYEQYF
TRBJ1-2	TRBD1	many	TRBV6-1	TGTGCCAGCAGTGAAGGGTGGGGACAGCCCCCCGGCTACACCTTC	CASSEGWGQPPGYTF
TRBJ2-4	NA	NA	TRBV6-6	TGTGCCAGCAGGAGGACAGTTACAGCCAAAAACATTCAGTACTTC	CASRRTVTAKNIQYF
TRBJ2-7	TRBD2	few	TRBV27	TGTGCCAGCAGTTTAACAGCGGGAGTCGGGTACGAGCAGTACTTC	CASSLTAGVGYEQYF
TRBJ1-1	TRBD1	NA	TRBV7-9	TGTGCCAGCAGCCACCTAGGACAGGGGGGTACTGAAGCTTTCTTT	CASSHLGQGGTEAFF
TRBJ2-6	TRBD1	NA	TRBV18	TGTGCCAGCTCACTGACAGGGGGCAGGTCTGGGGCCAACGTCCTGACTTTC	CASSLTGGRSGANVLTF
TRBJ1-2	NA	NA	TRBV2	TGTGCCAGCAGTGAAGCGCTTGGGGTGGTGAACTATGGCTACACCTTC	CASSEALGVVNYGYTF
TRBJ2-7	NA	NA	TRBV7-9	TGTGCCAGCAGCTTAGAAATCCTCGGCGAGCAGTACTTC	CASSLEILGEQYF
TRBJ1-2	TRBD1	few	TRBV7-9	TGTGCCAGCAGCTTCCCGACAGGGACTTATGGCTACACCTTC	CASSFPTGTYGYTF
TRBJ2-3	NA	NA	TRBV29-1	TGCAGCGGAAGGACAGACAAAGATACGCAGTATTTT	CSGRTDKDTQYF
TRBJ2-1	NA	NA	TRBV21-1	TGTGCCAGCAGCAAAGAGAATGGCGATGAGCAGTTCTTC	CASSKENGDEQFF
TRBJ2-7	NA	NA	TRBV19	TGTGCCAGTAGTATCAGACTGGCCTCCTACGAGCAGTACTTC	CASSIRLASYEQYF
TRBJ2-1	NA	NA	TRBV6-4	TGTGCCAGCAGTGACGATAGGGTTGGCAATGAGCAGTTCTTC	CASSDDRVGNEQFF
TRBJ1-5	NA	NA	TRBV15	TGTGCCACCAGCAGAGGGACAGATAGCAATCAGCCCCAGCATTTT	CATSRGTDSNQPQHF
TRBJ1-1	TRBD1	NA	TRBV7-6	TGTGCCAGCAGCCTTCAGGGGACAGCTACTGAAGCTTTCTTT	CASSLQGTATEAFF